The subject of this entry is one T cell receptor (beta chain). Cohorts were based on clinical histories the participants reported. These data originate in a study of blood T cell repertoires in COVID-19. The data were produced by immunoSEQ multiplex PCR, yet TCRdb's version contains in-frame clones alone and is incomplete. The table has roughly 200,000 clones, about 87% seen once. The CDR3 contains 16 residues. Per the germline V gene, CDR1 is MGHDK and CDR2 is SYGVNS. V shed 0 bases and J 1 base; nucleotides not matched to a gene: 5. The TCR was taken from a man aged 25-45 years who had recovered from COVID-19. The sequenced material came from PBMCs or T cells enriched from blood (not recorded which). This chain links TRBV25-1 with TRBJ1-1, with 7 bases that match TRBD1. The CDR3 protein is CASSEYEGAPNTEAFF. CDR3 nucleotides: TGTGCCAGCAGTGAATATGAGGGGGCACCGAACACTGAAGCTTTCTTT.